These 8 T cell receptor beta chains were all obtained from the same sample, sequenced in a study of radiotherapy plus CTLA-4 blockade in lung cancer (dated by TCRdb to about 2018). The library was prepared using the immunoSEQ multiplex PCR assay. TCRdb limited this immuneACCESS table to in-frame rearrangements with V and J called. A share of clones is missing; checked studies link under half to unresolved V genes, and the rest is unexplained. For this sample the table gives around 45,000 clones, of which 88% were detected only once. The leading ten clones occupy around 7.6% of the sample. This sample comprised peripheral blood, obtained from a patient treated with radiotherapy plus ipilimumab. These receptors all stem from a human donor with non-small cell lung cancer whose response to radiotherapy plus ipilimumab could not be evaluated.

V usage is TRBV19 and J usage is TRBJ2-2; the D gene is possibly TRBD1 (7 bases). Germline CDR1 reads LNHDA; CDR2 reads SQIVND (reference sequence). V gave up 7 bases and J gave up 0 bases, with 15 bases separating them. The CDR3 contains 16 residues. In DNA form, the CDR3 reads TGTGCCAGTACCCCAGGGGGGTCTCCGAACACCGGGGAGCTGTTTTTT. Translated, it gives CASTPGGSPNTGELFF. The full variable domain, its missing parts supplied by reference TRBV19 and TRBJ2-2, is DGGITQSPKYLFRKEGQNVTLSCEQNLNHDAMYWYRQDPGQGLRLIYYSQIVNDFQKGDIAEGYSVSREKKESFPLTVTSAQKNPTAFYLCASTPGGSPNTGELFFGEGSRLTVL.

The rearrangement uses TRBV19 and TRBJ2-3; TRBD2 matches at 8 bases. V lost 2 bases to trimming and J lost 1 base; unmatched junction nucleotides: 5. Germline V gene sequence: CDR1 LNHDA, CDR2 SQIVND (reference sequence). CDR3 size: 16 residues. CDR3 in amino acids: CASSIRPTSGTDTQYF. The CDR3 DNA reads TGTGCCAGTAGTATAAGGCCGACTAGCGGCACAGATACGCAGTATTTT.

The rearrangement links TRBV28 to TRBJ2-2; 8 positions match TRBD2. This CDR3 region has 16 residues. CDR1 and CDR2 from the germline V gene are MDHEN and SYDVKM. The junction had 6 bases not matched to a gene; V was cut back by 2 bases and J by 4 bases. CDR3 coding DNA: TGTGCCAGCAGTTTAGATGGACTAGCTCTCACCGGGGAGCTGTTTTTT. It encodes CASSLDGLALTGELFF.

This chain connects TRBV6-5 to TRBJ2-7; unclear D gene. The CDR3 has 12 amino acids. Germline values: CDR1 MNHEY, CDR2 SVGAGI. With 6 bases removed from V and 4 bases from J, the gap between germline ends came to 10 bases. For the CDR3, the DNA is TGTGCCAGCAGCCCCACATCGTACGAGCAGTACTTC. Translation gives CASSPTSYEQYF.

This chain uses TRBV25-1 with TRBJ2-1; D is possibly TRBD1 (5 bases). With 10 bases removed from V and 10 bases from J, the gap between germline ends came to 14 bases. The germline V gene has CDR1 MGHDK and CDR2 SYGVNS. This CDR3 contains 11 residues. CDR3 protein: CAILRVQEQFF. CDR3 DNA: TGTGCCATCCTCAGGGTTCAGGAGCAGTTCTTC.

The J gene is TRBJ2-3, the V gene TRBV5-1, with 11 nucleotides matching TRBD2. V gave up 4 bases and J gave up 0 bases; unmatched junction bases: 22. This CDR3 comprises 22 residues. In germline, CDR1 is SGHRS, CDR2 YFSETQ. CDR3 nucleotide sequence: TGCGCCAGCAGCCGCCCCGTGGGGGGACTAGCGGAGCAGCTCCTTAGCACAGATACGCAGTATTTT. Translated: CASSRPVGGLAEQLLSTDTQYF.

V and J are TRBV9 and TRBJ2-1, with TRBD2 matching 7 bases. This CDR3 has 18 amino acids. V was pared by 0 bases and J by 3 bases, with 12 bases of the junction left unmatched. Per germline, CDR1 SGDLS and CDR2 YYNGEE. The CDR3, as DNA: TGTGCCAGCAGCGTAGCTCCAGCCGAACGGGACTACTACAATGAGCAGTTCTTC. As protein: CASSVAPAERDYYNEQFF.

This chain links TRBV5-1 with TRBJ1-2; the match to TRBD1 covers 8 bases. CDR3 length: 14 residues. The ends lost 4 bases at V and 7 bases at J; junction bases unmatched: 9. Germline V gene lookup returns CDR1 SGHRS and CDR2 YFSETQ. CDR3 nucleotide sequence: TGCGCCAGCAGCCTATCGACAGGGGCTGCTGGCTACACCTTC. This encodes CASSLSTGAAGYTF.